The sequence of this TCR beta chain was determined in a study of blood T cell repertoires in COVID-19. Study-level background: Material from acute and convalescent COVID-19 was sourced from the United States, Italy and Spain. PBMCs, B-cell-depleted T cells, or T cells were the source of the cDNA or gDNA that made up the material.

Germline V gene sequence: CDR1 SGHDN, CDR2 FVKESK. The CDR3 has 16 residues. V trimming: 4 bases; J trimming: 6 bases; junction bases outside the gene matches: 9. Assay: immunoSEQ multiplex PCR; the TCRdb copy retains only in-frame clones and omits some. The sample includes about 200,000 clones, 86% of them seen just once. Patients at the Seattle site were enrolled during active infection and followed longitudinally. This sequence joins TRBV14 and TRBJ2-3; the match to TRBD2 covers 11 bases. This sequence was found in a woman in her forties or fifties with COVID-19, enrolled during active disease. The sequencing sample was made of peripheral blood. CDR3 nucleotide sequence: TGTGCCAGCAGCCCCTGGACTAGCGGGTTCCTGGATACGCAGTATTTT. Encoded protein: CASSPWTSGFLDTQYF.